This T cell receptor beta chain is drawn from a study of T-cell reconstitution after alpha-beta-depleted transplantation in children. Study results and limitations: Alpha-beta T cells present about two months after transplant were reported to originate from several hundred expanded graft clones.

The CDR3 is 11 amino acids. Germline values: CDR1 SQVTM, CDR2 ANQGSEA. The ends were cut back, 3 bases at V and 5 bases at J, with 7 bases in the middle. This clonotype was found a few times. As yet, its antigen is unknown. Preparation of the TCRbeta library used unique molecular identifiers. TCRdb independently ran MiXCR on the PCR reads; one entry per CDR3 protein. The sample contains under 750,000 distinct CDR3 sequences, more than 20% of which appear only once. The material sequenced was PBMCs, mostly from graft donor cells, taken 360 days after TCRalphabeta/CD19-depleted stem cell transplant. This receptor was taken from a boy under three years old who had a stem cell transplant for acute myeloid leukemia, so the T cells may come from the graft donor. J is TRBJ1-1 and V is TRBV29-1; D ambiguous. CDR3 sequence: CSVDRETEAFF. The CDR3 DNA follows: TGCAGCGTTGATCGGGAGACTGAAGCTTTCTTT.